The present T cell receptor (beta chain) was sequenced within a study of response to subunit inactivated influenza vaccine (dated by TCRdb to about 2018). With regard to the full study: Deep quantitative profiling of the T cell receptor repertoire was used in the study to follow responses to a trivalent subunit inactivated influenza vaccine.

Preparation of the library involved RT-PCR. The sequencer was an Illumina HiSeq 2500. The public reads were run again by TCRdb, first through fastp at Q25 and then through MiXCR, and only productive beta chains were kept. Merged by CDR3 protein, the rows form single entries marked with the most common genes and DNA. This sample gives fewer than 700,000 distinct CDR3 sequences in total; over 10% of them show up just once. The ten top clones hold roughly 14% of the sample. Worth noting for this clonotype: The clone's antigen remains unknown. Base qualities are not at hand, and no much larger clone is one base apart.

The time point tag for this specimen amounts to: approximately 40 days after influenza vaccine administration. CDR1 and CDR2 were assigned from the germline V gene (reference sequence) as MNHEY and SMNVEV. The CDR3 contains 15 residues, cysteine and phenylalanine counted. Here the CDR3 DNA is all that survives: 45 bases in frame from base 1. Trimming costs V 6 bases and J 4 bases, and their ends lie 19 bases apart. Broader findings and caveats from the paper: The authors suggested that each seasonal influenza vaccination may recruit only a limited number of new T cells.

Recombination joined TRBV27 with TRBJ2-7; the D gene identity is not certain. The sample was PBMCs from blood, taken about 40 days after vaccination. The TCR originated in a man aged 50-59 years who received an inactivated influenza vaccine. Donor details come from another sample of the same person, matched by shared clones. The CDR3 corresponds to CASRSAGDNTYEQYF. The nucleotide sequence reads TGTGCCAGCAGGTCTGCCGGAGACAACACTTACGAGCAGTACTTC.